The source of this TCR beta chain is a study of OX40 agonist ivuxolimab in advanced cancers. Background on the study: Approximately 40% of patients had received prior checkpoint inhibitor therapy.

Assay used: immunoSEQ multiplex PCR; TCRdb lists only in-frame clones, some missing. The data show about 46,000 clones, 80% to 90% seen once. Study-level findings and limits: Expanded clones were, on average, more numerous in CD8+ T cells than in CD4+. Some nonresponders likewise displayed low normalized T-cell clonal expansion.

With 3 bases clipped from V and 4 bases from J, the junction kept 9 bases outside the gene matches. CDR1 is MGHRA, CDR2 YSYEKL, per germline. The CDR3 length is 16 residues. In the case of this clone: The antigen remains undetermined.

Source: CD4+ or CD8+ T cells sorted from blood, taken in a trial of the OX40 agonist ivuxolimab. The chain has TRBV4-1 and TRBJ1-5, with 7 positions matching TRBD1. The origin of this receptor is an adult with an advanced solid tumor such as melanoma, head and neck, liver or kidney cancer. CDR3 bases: TGCGCCAGCAGCCAGGAAACAGGGGAGATTAATCAGCCCCAGCATTTT. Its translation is CASSQETGEINQPQHF.